The 25 T cell receptor beta chains below were found in one sample sequenced in a study of blood T cells in healthy people across ages. Alongside a J-beta primer mix, a sample-barcoded 5' primer served in a second PCR lasting about 7 to 12 cycles. TCRdb re-analysed the 5' RACE reads in MiXCR, keeping a single row per CDR3 protein. The sample includes 550,000 to 650,000 distinct CDR3 sequences, around 31% of them seen just once. The source material was blood. Receptor source: a woman of 80 years or more in good health.

The chain links TRBV11-2 to TRBJ1-1; the D gene is possibly TRBD1 (6 bases). The CDR3 totals 16 residues. Trimming stripped 2 bases from V and 7 bases from J, with 20 bases between. Germline CDR1 reads SGHAT; CDR2 reads FQNNGV. CDR3 bases: TGTGCCAGCAGCTTATCTCGGCGGGACATTCCCCTTGAAGCTTTCTTT. As protein: CASSLSRRDIPLEAFF.

In regard to this clonotype: One base away lies a much larger clone, so this may be a sequencing read error. CDR3 bases: TGCAGTGCTTGGCCCACGGGGAGGGGAGATACGCAGTATTTT. It codes for CSAWPTGRGDTQYF. The chain combines TRBV20-1 with TRBJ2-3; 7 bases agree with TRBD2. There are 14 residues in the CDR3. The germline CDR1 and CDR2 sequences are DFQATT and SNEGSKA (reference sequence). J gave up 5 bases and V 5 bases, and 10 bases lay outside the gene matches.

This clonotype came up many times. The CDR3 reads CSARDERGSTRGYTF. CDR3 nucleotide sequence: TGCAGTGCTAGAGATGAACGGGGCTCCACGCGGGGCTACACCTTC. The chain uses TRBV20-1 and TRBJ1-2; a possible D gene is TRBD1 (5 bases). The CDR3 consists of 15 residues. With 0 bases removed from V and 8 bases from J, the gap between germline ends came to 19 bases. Germline V gene lookup returns CDR1 DFQATT and CDR2 SNEGSKA (reference sequence).

Worth noting for this clonotype: The junction shows a germline mismatch at one end, possibly a read error. V gene TRBV5-1 combines with J gene TRBJ2-2; 8 nucleotides match TRBD2. Germline CDR1 is SGHRS and CDR2 is YFSETQ. This CDR3 comprises 18 residues. This chain's CDR3 is CASSLVGMSGGSTGERFF. The CDR3 bases are TGCGCCAGCAGCTTGGTCGGCATGAGCGGGGGCTCCACCGGGGAGCGGTTTTTT.

This clonotype has at least ten counts. The chain couples TRBV11-2 to TRBJ2-1; D is perhaps TRBD1 (7 bases). This CDR3 has 15 residues. V was clipped by 2 bases and J by 5 bases, with 13 bases between them. From germline, CDR1 is SGHAT and CDR2 FQNNGV. The chain's CDR3 is CASSLSTGRNNEQFF. The CDR3 bases are TGTGCCAGCAGCTTATCGACAGGGAGGAACAATGAGCAGTTCTTC.

V gene TRBV6-5 combines with J gene TRBJ2-1; 8 bases map to TRBD1. Germline V gives CDR1 MNHEY, CDR2 SVGAGI. The V and J ends lost 3 bases and 4 bases, in that order; junction bases with no gene match: 17. This CDR3 spans 19 amino acids. CDR3 sequence: CASSYLTRTGTGFYNEQFF. In DNA form, the CDR3 reads TGTGCCAGCAGTTATCTGACCCGGACGGGGACAGGTTTTTACAATGAGCAGTTCTTC.

This clonotype was seen repeatedly, ten times or more. This chain connects TRBV3-1 to TRBJ2-5; D remains unclear. This CDR3 spans 12 amino acids. V was pared by 2 bases and J by 3 bases, with 4 bases between. Germline assignment: CDR1 LGHDT and CDR2 YNNKEL (reference sequence). The CDR3 region is CASSQPKETQYF. CDR3 sequence (DNA): TGTGCCAGCAGCCAACCAAAAGAGACCCAGTACTTC.

This chain uses TRBV28 with TRBJ2-3, with 9 nucleotides matching TRBD1. The J call may be in error: the DNA end matches TRBJ2-7 better. Germline CDR1 is MDHEN and CDR2 is SYDVKM. The CDR3 runs to 14 residues. CDR3 residues: CASTSGTGRHEQYV. In DNA, the CDR3 is TGTGCCAGCACCTCCGGGACAGGGAGACACGAGCAGTACGTC.

The chain uses TRBV20-1 and TRBJ2-1; TRBD2 matches 9 bases. Germline V gene sequence: CDR1 DFQATT, CDR2 SNEGSKA (reference sequence). The CDR3 sequence is 13 residues long. V was clipped by 4 bases and J by 8 bases; unmatched bases: 6. CDR3 sequence: CSATMAGGDEQFF. The CDR3, as DNA: TGCAGTGCTACGATGGCGGGAGGGGATGAGCAGTTCTTC.

In this sample, this clonotype turned up once. The J gene is TRBJ1-2, the V gene TRBV14; D unclear. This CDR3 contains 14 residues. CDR1 is SGHDN, CDR2 FVKESK, per germline. Trimming cost V 3 bases and J 4 bases, with 12 bases left between them. The CDR3 region has the DNA TGTGCCAGCAGCCAGACTCGAGGAGGCTATGGCTACACCTTC. It encodes CASSQTRGGYGYTF.

The rearrangement joins TRBV20-1 to TRBJ2-2; D is uncertain. The germline V gene has CDR1 DFQATT and CDR2 SNEGSKA (reference sequence). V lost 4 bases and J 5 bases, leaving 11 bases between the germline ends. This CDR3 comprises 13 residues. The CDR3 DNA follows: TGCAGTGCTACCCCTGCTGGGACCGGGGAGCTGTTTTTT. This gives the protein CSATPAGTGELFF.

Worth noting for this clonotype: This may be a read error: a much more frequent sequence differs by one nucleotide. The CDR3 here is CASSYQANTEAFF. Written as DNA, the CDR3 is TGTGCCAGCAGTTACCAGGCGAACACTGAAGCTTTCTTT. The V gene is TRBV6-2 or TRBV6-3, the J gene TRBJ1-1; the D is unclear. Per germline, CDR1 MNHEY and CDR2 SVGEGT. V gave up 2 bases and J gave up 1 base, with 5 bases separating them. The CDR3 contains 13 residues.

This clonotype was observed a few times. A much larger clone differs from this one at a single base, so this may be a read error. The J gene is TRBJ2-5, the V gene TRBV5-1; possible D gene TRBD2, 5 bases. Per the germline V gene, CDR1 is SGHRS and CDR2 is YFSETQ. This CDR3 is built from 14 residues. The V gene lost 1 base and the J gene lost 11 bases, with 18 bases spanning the gap. The CDR3: CASSLSGYYNEQYF. The CDR3 region has the DNA TGCGCCAGCAGCTTGTCGGGGTACTACAATGAGCAGTACTTC. The variable domain in full, completed from reference TRBV5-1 and TRBJ2-5, reads KAGVTQTPRYLIKTRGQQVTLSCSPISGHRSVSWYQQTPGQGLQFLFEYFSETQRNKGNFPGRFSGRQFSNSRSEMNVSTLELGDSALYLCASSLSGYYNEQYFGPGTRLLVL.

This chain uses TRBV9 with TRBJ2-1, with 8 nucleotides matching TRBD2. Losses at the gene ends were 1 base for V and 7 bases for J; bases not matched to a gene: 13. CDR3 length: 17 amino acids. CDR1 and CDR2 from the germline V gene are SGDLS and YYNGEE. The CDR3 protein is CASSVTMGNGRGNEQFF. CDR3 DNA sequence: TGTGCCAGCAGCGTAACGATGGGGAACGGGAGGGGGAATGAGCAGTTCTTC.

This clonotype appeared many times. The rearrangement joins TRBV20-1 to TRBJ2-7; D remains unclear. This CDR3 contains 15 residues. Germline CDR1 is DFQATT and CDR2 is SNEGSKA (reference sequence). Trimming shortened V by 0 bases and J by 3 bases, and 15 bases separated the two germline ends. CDR3 bases: TGCAGTGCTAGAGATCGTAGCCGGTTGAACTACGAGCAGTACTTC. Its protein product is CSARDRSRLNYEQYF.

In its sample, this clonotype was seen many times. This rearrangement joins TRBV7-2 to TRBJ1-5, with D unresolved. Germline CDR1 and CDR2: SGHTA and FQGNSA. The CDR3 sequence is 15 residues long. Trimming left V 5 bases short and J 0 bases short, with 11 bases between. The CDR3 reads CASSADRGSNQPQHF. The CDR3 DNA reads TGTGCCAGCAGCGCCGACCGGGGTAGCAATCAGCCCCAGCATTTT.

The chain employs TRBV12-3 or TRBV12-4 and TRBJ1-2; no clear D gene. Trimming removed 3 bases at V and 2 bases at J, with 13 bases between. The CDR3 covers 15 residues. The CDR3: CASSFRQVINYGYTF. The CDR3 DNA reads as TGTGCCAGCAGTTTTCGCCAGGTTATAAACTATGGCTACACCTTC.

This clonotype has a handful of counts. The CDR3 coding sequence is TGTGCCATCAGTGAAGGGGATACGCAGTATTTT. Protein product: CAISEGDTQYF. This rearrangement joins TRBV10-3 to TRBJ2-3; D not certain. The CDR3 sequence is 11 residues long. The V and J ends lost 3 bases and 6 bases respectively, with 4 bases between them. Looked up from germline, CDR1 is ENHRY and CDR2 is SYGVKD.

The gene calls are TRBV3-1 and TRBJ2-7, with 9 bases aligning to TRBD2. The CDR3 is 14 amino acids. J gave up 3 bases and V 4 bases, and 4 bases lay outside the gene matches. Germline CDR1 reads LGHDT; CDR2 reads YNNKEL (reference sequence). CDR3 DNA sequence: TGTGCCAGCAGCCGTAGCGGGGGATACTACGAGCAGTACTTC. Its protein product is CASSRSGGYYEQYF.

CDR3 protein: CASSSPGTSGVVSYNEQYF. DNA for the CDR3: TGTGCCAGCAGCTCGCCCGGGACTAGCGGGGTGGTCTCCTACAATGAGCAGTACTTC. This sequence joins TRBV7-9 and TRBJ2-1; 13 nucleotides align to TRBD2. Gene TRBJ2-7 matches the end of the DNA better, so the J call may be wrong. Per germline, CDR1 SEHNR and CDR2 FQNEAQ (reference sequence). This CDR3 has 19 residues.

This chain connects TRBV12-3 or TRBV12-4 to TRBJ1-6; tentative D call: TRBD1 (6 bases). The V end lost 4 bases, the J end lost 7 bases, and 17 bases lay between the germline ends. The CDR3 has 16 amino acids. The CDR3 nucleotides are TGTGCCAGCAGTTCAACGGAACAGGGCTTGAATTCACCCCTCCACTTT. This encodes CASSSTEQGLNSPLHF.

Concerning this clonotype itself: One junction end does not reproduce the germline sequence, and a read error may be involved. This chain links TRBV20-1 with TRBJ2-1; the match to TRBD2 covers 12 bases. CDR1 and CDR2 (germline): DFQATT, SNEGSKA (reference sequence). This CDR3 comprises 17 residues. The CDR3 nucleotides read TGCAGTGCTAGAGCCCCTAGCGGGGGGGCAAACTACGATGAGCAGTTCTTC. Translating it yields CSARAPSGGANYDEQFF.

This clonotype appeared many times. This chain joins TRBV4-3 and TRBJ2-3, with D perhaps TRBD2 (6 bases). Germline V lookup: CDR1 LGHNA, CDR2 YSLEER. Trimming shortened V by 0 bases and J by 0 bases, and 10 bases separated the two germline ends. There are 16 residues in the CDR3. The CDR3 loop reads CASSQEAGTSTDTQYF. As DNA, the CDR3 is TGCGCCAGCAGCCAAGAGGCAGGGACTAGCACAGATACGCAGTATTTT.

There are many counts of this clonotype. V gene TRBV6-2 or TRBV6-3 combines with J gene TRBJ2-2; no definite D call. With 2 bases removed from V and 1 base from J, the gap between germline ends came to 8 bases. Germline lookup yields CDR1 MNHEY and CDR2 SVGEGT. This CDR3 comprises 15 residues. The CDR3 protein is CASSYGQQNTGELFF. As DNA, the CDR3 is TGTGCCAGCAGTTACGGCCAACAGAACACCGGGGAGCTGTTTTTT.

This clonotype has only one observation. CDR3 in DNA: TGTGCCAGCAGCCCACTAAGCGCGAACAATGAGCAGTTCTTC. It is translated as CASSPLSANNEQFF. The chain uses TRBV3-1 and TRBJ2-1; no clear D gene. This CDR3 contains 14 residues. Trimming took 4 bases from V and 5 from J, leaving 12 bases between them. Per germline, CDR1 LGHDT and CDR2 YNNKEL (reference sequence).